This TCR beta chain was sequenced during a study of blood T cell repertoires in COVID-19. Turning to the study itself: Nucleic acid was either cDNA or gDNA, and it came from T cells, B-cell-depleted T cells, or PBMCs.

TCRdb's table, derived via immunoSEQ multiplex PCR, lists solely in-frame clones and lacks some. The profile covers 100,000 to 150,000 clones, with approximately 79% appearing a single time and approximately 2.4% taken by the ten largest. Categorization into cohorts depended on clinical history that participants reported. The CDR3 sequence is 13 residues long. V lost 6 bases and J lost 6; bases outside the gene matches: 6. From germline, CDR1 is SGHAT and CDR2 FQNNGV. This chain uses TRBV11-2 with TRBJ1-2, with 8 positions matching TRBD1. This clonotype was sampled from a man aged 35-49 years with acute COVID-19. Sequencing was performed on PBMCs or T cells enriched from blood (not recorded which). CDR3 in amino acids: CASSLQGENGYTF. The CDR3 nucleotides read TGTGCCAGCAGTCTACAGGGGGAAAATGGCTACACCTTC.